The T cell receptor (beta chain) described here comes from a study of breast tumors, draining lymph nodes, adjacent tissues. Study-wide points: Tumor and nontumor repertoires were significantly more similar in luminal-like than in basal-like breast cancer. That most tumor T cells come from lymph nodes remained unproven. Tumor repertoires ranked between lymph nodes and nontumor tissue in diversity, with V and J gene preferences.

V lost 3 bases to trimming and J lost 9 bases, with 12 bases between them. The germline CDR1 and CDR2 sequences are LGHNT and FRNRAP. This CDR3 spans 13 amino acids. Breast cancer patients provided tissue from their axillary draining lymph nodes. This clonotype was seen at least ten times. Its antigen remains unidentified. TCRdb re-called the multiplex PCR reads with MiXCR, one entry per CDR3 protein. The sample consists of about 270,000 distinct CDR3 sequences, more than 30% of them appearing once. This sequence was found in a female donor with breast cancer. Some clones in this sample may be carry-over from other donors' samples. The chain joins TRBV12-5 to TRBJ2-1, with D unresolved. Sequences were obtained from axillary lymph node tissue. CDR3 nucleotides: TGTGCTAGTGGTTTCGCCGTAGATGGTGAGCAGTTCTTC. Amino acid sequence: CASGFAVDGEQFF. The variable domain in full, completed from reference TRBV12-5 and TRBJ2-1, reads DARVTQTPRHKVTEMGQEVTMRCQPILGHNTVFWYRQTMMQGLELLAYFRNRAPLDDSGMPKDRFSAEMPDATLATLKIQPSEPRDSAVYFCASGFAVDGEQFFGPGTRLTVL.